Listed below are T cell receptor beta chains from one sample, sequenced in a study of T cells in Graves' hyperthyroidism and ophthalmopathy. TCRdb itself ran the multiplex PCR reads through MiXCR, one entry per CDR3 protein. The sample consists of 300,000 to 350,000 distinct CDR3 sequences, 15% to 20% of them appearing once. The sample taken for sequencing was blood. The receptor source for this set is a woman between 40 and 50 years old with Graves' ophthalmopathy. Both conserved end residues are part of each CDR3. A D gene is named only where the DNA matches it firmly. Not all rows give a size; the values are once, few, many and, for expanded clones, a class.

>TRBJ2-2|few|TRBV6-4|NA
TGTGCCAGCAGTGAGGTGGGGAGCACCGGGGAGCTGTTTTTT
CASSEVGSTGELFF
>TRBJ2-1|many|TRBV11-2|NA
TGTGCCAGCAGCTCCGGAGACAGGACCCTGAACAATGAGCAGTTCTTC
CASSSGDRTLNNEQFF
>TRBJ1-1|many|TRBV4-2|NA
TGTGCCAGCAGCCAAGAGTGGGCAGGGCTTGGGACTGAAGCTTTCTTT
CASSQEWAGLGTEAFF
>TRBJ1-5|NA|TRBV28|NA
TGTGCCAGCAGAACATACAGGGAGGGTCAGCCCCAGCATTTT
CASRTYREGQPQHF
>TRBJ1-1|many|TRBV4-2|NA
TGTGCCAGCAGCCCTCATGGGTGGTCCTTAGACACTGAAGCTTTCTTT
CASSPHGWSLDTEAFF
>TRBJ1-5|many|TRBV7-9|TRBD1
TGTGCCAGCAGCCCTAAGACAGGGGACAACAATCAGCCCCAGCATTTT
CASSPKTGDNNQPQHF
>TRBJ2-5|NA|TRBV11-2|TRBD2
TGTGCCAGCAGCCCTAGCGGGATGGAGACCCAGTACTTC
CASSPSGMETQYF
>TRBJ2-2|many|TRBV10-3|TRBD2
TGTGCCACCGGACTAGCGGGAGCCACCGGGGAGCTGTTTTTT
CATGLAGATGELFF
>TRBJ1-3|many|TRBV6-1|NA
TGTGCCAGCAGTGAAGTGGGAGGGGGGGCGCGGAACACCATATATTTT
CASSEVGGGARNTIYF
>TRBJ1-2|many|TRBV4-1|NA
TGCGCCAGCAGCCAGGGGGAGGGCTACACCTTC
CASSQGEGYTF
>TRBJ2-2|NA|TRBV20-1|NA
TGCAGTGCTAGACTCTACGGGGAGAACACCGGGGAGCTGTTTTTT
CSARLYGENTGELFF
>TRBJ2-4|many|TRBV2|NA
TGTGCCACCGCGGGACTAGCCAAAAACATTCAGTACTTC
CATAGLAKNIQYF
>TRBJ2-7|many|TRBV18|NA
TGTGCCAGCTCGATCGCCTCCGGTTTCGAGCAGTACTTC
CASSIASGFEQYF
>TRBJ1-1|many|TRBV19|NA
TGTGCCAGTAGTATAGCCCGGGGGCTGAACACTGAAGCTTTCTTT
CASSIARGLNTEAFF
>TRBJ2-7|NA|TRBV10-3|TRBD2
TGTGCCATTACCGGGACTAGCGGGGACGAGCAGTACTTC
CAITGTSGDEQYF
>TRBJ2-2|many|TRBV5-5|NA
TGTGCCAGCAGCGCCACCGTTACGGAGCTGTTTTTT
CASSATVTELFF
>TRBJ1-5|NA|TRBV7-2|NA
TGTGCCAGCAGCTCACACAGGATTAGCAATCAGCCCCAGCATTTT
CASSSHRISNQPQHF
>TRBJ1-3|once|TRBV19|NA
TGTGCCAGTACCCCGTTTGGATCTGGAAACACCATATATTTT
CASTPFGSGNTIYF
>TRBJ2-4|many|TRBV19|NA
TGTGCCAGTACCCTCAGTGGTTTTAAAAACATTCAGTACTTC
CASTLSGFKNIQYF
>TRBJ2-7|many|TRBV12-5|NA
TGTGCTAGTGGTACCGTGGGGTACGAGCAGTACTTC
CASGTVGYEQYF
>TRBJ1-1|NA|TRBV6-2/TRBV6-3|TRBD1
TGTGCCACCCACAGGGGGAGGAACACTGAAGCTTTCTTT
CATHRGRNTEAFF
>TRBJ1-2|many|TRBV28|TRBD1
TGTGCCAGCTACCCAGGGGGCCATGGCTACACCTTC
CASYPGGHGYTF
>TRBJ1-1|once|TRBV28|TRBD1
TGTGCCAGCATGGGGGCAGGGGGCTGGGACACTGAAGCTTTCTTT
CASMGAGGWDTEAFF
>TRBJ2-5|many|TRBV11-2|NA
TGTGCCAGCAGCTTCGGGATTCAAGAGACCCAGTACTTC
CASSFGIQETQYF
>TRBJ2-7|few|TRBV6-1|NA
TGTGCCAGCAGTGAAACAATTCTTGAGGAGAGGGGGCAGTACTTC
CASSETILEERGQYF
>TRBJ1-2|many|TRBV28|NA
TGTGCCAGCAAGTACAGGACATCTAACTATGGCTACACCTTC
CASKYRTSNYGYTF
>TRBJ1-3|NA|TRBV5-1|NA
TGCGCCAGCGCTCAGCAGGATGTAAGAAACACCATATATTTT
CASAQQDVRNTIYF
>TRBJ2-2|NA|TRBV19|TRBD2
TGTGCCAGTAGTTATTCCGGGACTAGTCTCTCACAAAAGAAGCTGTTTTTT
CASSYSGTSLSQKKLFF
>TRBJ2-7|many|TRBV27|NA
TGTGCCAGCAGTTTCAACGGACATATCTACGAGCAGTACTTC
CASSFNGHIYEQYF
>TRBJ1-5|many|TRBV4-1|NA
TGCGCCAGCAGTCAGGTTTTAAATCAGCCCCAGCATTTT
CASSQVLNQPQHF
>TRBJ2-7|many|TRBV6-1|NA
TGTGCCAGCAGTGAAGCCCTATCGGGGGGCAGCGAGCAGTACTTC
CASSEALSGGSEQYF
>TRBJ2-7|many|TRBV20-1|NA
TGCAGTGCACCTGACAGGCGGATAGGGGAGCAGTACTTC
CSAPDRRIGEQYF
>TRBJ2-2|many|TRBV24-1|TRBD1
TGTGCCACCAGAACCGGGACAGGGGATACCGGGGAGCTGTTTTTT
CATRTGTGDTGELFF
>TRBJ1-1|many|TRBV20-1|NA
TGCAGTCCCTTCTCTGCTGAAGCTTTCTTT
CSPFSAEAFF
>TRBJ2-7|many|TRBV20-1|NA
TGCAGTGCTAGCCGCAACTCCTACGAGCAGTACTTC
CSASRNSYEQYF
>TRBJ1-1|NA|TRBV12-3/TRBV12-4|NA
TGTGCCAGCAGGTCGCGGGCTGAAGCTTTCTTT
CASRSRAEAFF
>TRBJ2-7|many|TRBV2|NA
TGTGCCAGCCTCGGGGATTTGTACGAGCAGTACTTC
CASLGDLYEQYF
>TRBJ1-5|many|TRBV30|TRBD1
TGTGCCTGGAGTGTATCCGGACAGGGGCAGCGGCCCCAGCATTTT
CAWSVSGQGQRPQHF
>TRBJ1-5|few|TRBV15|NA
TGTGCCAGCGTCGCAGGAGATCAGCCCCAGCTTTTT
CASVAGDQPQLF
>TRBJ2-7|NA|TRBV6-2/TRBV6-3|TRBD2
TGTGCCAGCAGTTACTACTCGGAGAGCGGGATTCCCGCGGGGCAGTACTTC
CASSYYSESGIPAGQYF
>TRBJ2-2|few|TRBV2|NA
TGTGCCAGCAGTTCAAAGGGGCTGGGCACCGGGGAGCTGTTTTTT
CASSSKGLGTGELFF
>TRBJ2-7|many|TRBV20-1|NA
TGCAGTGCTAGCAAAACACCCAACTACGAGCAGTACTTC
CSASKTPNYEQYF
>TRBJ2-7|many|TRBV30|NA
TGTGCCTGGAGTGTTCTGGCCACTCGTTCCTACGAGCAGTACTTC
CAWSVLATRSYEQYF
>TRBJ1-6|many|TRBV12-3/TRBV12-4|NA
TGTGCCAGCAGTTCCTCCTATAATTCACCCCTCCACTTT
CASSSSYNSPLHF
>TRBJ2-7|many|TRBV11-2|NA
TGTGCCAGCAGCTTGTCCCCCAAGCCTCCCTACGAGCAGTACTTC
CASSLSPKPPYEQYF
>TRBJ2-7|many|TRBV2|NA
TGTGCCAGCAGCGGTAGGGGACGAGACTCCTACGAGCAGTACTTC
CASSGRGRDSYEQYF
>TRBJ1-1|many|TRBV19|NA
TGTGCCAGTTCCCTGGCCCCGAAGGATACTGAAGCTTTCTTT
CASSLAPKDTEAFF
>TRBJ1-2|many|TRBV27|TRBD1
TGTGCCAGCAGTTCAGGGGGGGGTAGCTACTATGGCTACACCTTC
CASSSGGGSYYGYTF
>TRBJ2-7|NA|TRBV9|NA
TGTGCCAGCAGCGTAGTCACTTACGAGCAGTACTTC
CASSVVTYEQYF
>TRBJ1-5|many|TRBV4-1|NA
TGCGCCAGCAGCCAAGTTGTGGGGGCGCGGGGCAATCAGCCCCAGCATTTT
CASSQVVGARGNQPQHF
>TRBJ1-1|many|TRBV28|TRBD1
TGTGCCAGCAGTTTAGGGACAGGGAACACTGAAGCTTTCTTT
CASSLGTGNTEAFF
>TRBJ2-7|many|TRBV2|NA
TGTGCCAGCAGTGAACCGGGACCCTACTTC
CASSEPGPYF